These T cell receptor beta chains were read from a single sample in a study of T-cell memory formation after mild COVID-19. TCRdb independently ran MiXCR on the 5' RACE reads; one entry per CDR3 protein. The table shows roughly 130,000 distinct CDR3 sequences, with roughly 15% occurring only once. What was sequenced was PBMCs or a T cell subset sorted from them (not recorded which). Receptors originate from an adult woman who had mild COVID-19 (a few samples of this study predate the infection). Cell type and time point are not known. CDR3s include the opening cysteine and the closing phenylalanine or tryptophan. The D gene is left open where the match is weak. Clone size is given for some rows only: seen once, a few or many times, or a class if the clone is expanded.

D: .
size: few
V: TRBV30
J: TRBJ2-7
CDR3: CAWKGASPYEQYF
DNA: TGTGCCTGGAAAGGAGCTTCTCCCTACGAGCAGTACTTC

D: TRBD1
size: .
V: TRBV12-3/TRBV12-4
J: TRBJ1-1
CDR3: CASSPRQGGNTEAFF
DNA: TGTGCCAGCAGTCCCAGACAGGGAGGGAACACTGAAGCTTTCTTT

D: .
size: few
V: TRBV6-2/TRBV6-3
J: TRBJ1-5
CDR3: CASSTSNQPQHF
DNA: TGTGCCAGCAGTACTAGCAATCAGCCCCAGCATTTT

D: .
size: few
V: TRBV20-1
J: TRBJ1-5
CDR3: CSGRADINQPQHF
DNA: TGCAGTGGGAGGGCAGATATTAATCAGCCCCAGCATTTT

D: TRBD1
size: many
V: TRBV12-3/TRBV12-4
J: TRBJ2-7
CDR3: CASSEAGTGIYEQYF
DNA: TGTGCCAGCAGTGAGGCCGGGACAGGGATCTACGAGCAGTACTTC

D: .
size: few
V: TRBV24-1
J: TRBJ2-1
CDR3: CATSVGDAEQFF
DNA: TGTGCCACCAGTGTTGGGGATGCTGAGCAGTTCTTC

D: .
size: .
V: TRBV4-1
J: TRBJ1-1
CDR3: CASSQVGRTDTEAFF
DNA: TGCGCCAGCAGCCAAGTTGGACGGACGGACACTGAAGCTTTCTTT

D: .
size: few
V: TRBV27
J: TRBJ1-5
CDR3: CASSLMGRQGQPQHF
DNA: TGTGCCAGCAGTTTAATGGGGAGGCAGGGCCAGCCCCAGCATTTT

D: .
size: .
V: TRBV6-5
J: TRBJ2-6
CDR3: CASSHEATNSGANVLTF
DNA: TGTGCCAGCAGCCACGAGGCCACTAACTCTGGGGCCAACGTCCTGACTTTC

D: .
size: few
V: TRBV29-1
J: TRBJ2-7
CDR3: CSVLSSYEQYF
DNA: TGCAGCGTTTTATCCTCCTACGAGCAGTACTTC

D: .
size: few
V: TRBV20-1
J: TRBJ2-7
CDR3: CSARAPQGNYEQYF
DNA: TGCAGTGCTAGAGCGCCGCAGGGGAACTACGAGCAGTACTTC

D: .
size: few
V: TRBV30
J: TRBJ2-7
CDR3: CAWSVLGGGEQYF
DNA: TGTGCCTGGAGTGTATTAGGGGGAGGCGAGCAGTACTTC

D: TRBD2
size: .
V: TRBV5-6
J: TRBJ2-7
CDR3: CASSPTTSGAYEQYF
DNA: TGTGCCAGCAGCCCGACGACTAGCGGCGCCTACGAGCAGTACTTC

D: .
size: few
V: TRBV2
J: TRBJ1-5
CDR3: CASRPTAGGQPQHF
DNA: TGTGCCAGCAGGCCGACAGCCGGCGGTCAGCCCCAGCATTTT

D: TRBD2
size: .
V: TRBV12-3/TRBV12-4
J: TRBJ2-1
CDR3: CASSHRTSGYALNEQFF
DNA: TGTGCCAGCAGCCACCGGACTAGCGGATACGCTCTCAATGAGCAGTTCTTC

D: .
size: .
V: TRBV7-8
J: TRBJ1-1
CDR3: CASSFPAVPSLTTEAFF
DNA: TGTGCCAGCAGCTTCCCAGCAGTCCCTTCCCTAACCACTGAAGCTTTCTTT

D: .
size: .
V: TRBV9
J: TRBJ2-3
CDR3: CASSVDIPGVNTDTQYF
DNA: TGTGCCAGCAGCGTAGATATTCCGGGAGTAAATACAGATACGCAGTATTTT

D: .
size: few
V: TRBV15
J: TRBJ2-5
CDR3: CATSRDLEVPQETQYF
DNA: TGTGCCACCAGCAGAGATTTGGAGGTCCCACAAGAGACCCAGTACTTC

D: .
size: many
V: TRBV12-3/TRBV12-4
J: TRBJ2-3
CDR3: CASSPRLVRGATDTQYF
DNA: TGTGCCAGCAGCCCGCGGTTAGTCAGGGGGGCGACAGATACGCAGTATTTT

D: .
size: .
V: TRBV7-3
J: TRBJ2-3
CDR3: CASSPSEGTDTQYF
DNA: TGTGCCAGCAGCCCCTCGGAGGGGACAGATACGCAGTATTTT

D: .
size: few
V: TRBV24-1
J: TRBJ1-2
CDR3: CATSDSGGAYGYTF
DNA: TGTGCCACCAGTGATTCGGGGGGTGCCTATGGCTACACCTTC

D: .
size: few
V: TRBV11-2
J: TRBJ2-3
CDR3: CASSFHTGSADTQYF
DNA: TGTGCCAGCAGCTTCCACACGGGGTCGGCAGATACGCAGTATTTT

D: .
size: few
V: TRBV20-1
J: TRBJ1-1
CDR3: CSARPVGTEAFF
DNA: TGCAGTGCTAGACCGGTGGGGACTGAAGCTTTCTTT

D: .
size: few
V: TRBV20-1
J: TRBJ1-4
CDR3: CSARDVGGTNEKLFF
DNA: TGCAGTGCTAGAGATGTTGGAGGTACTAATGAAAAACTGTTTTTT

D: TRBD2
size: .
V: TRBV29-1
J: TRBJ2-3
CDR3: CSVTGGGTSGILTTDTQYF
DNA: TGCAGCGTGACTGGAGGGGGGACTAGCGGGATACTTACGACAGATACGCAGTATTTT

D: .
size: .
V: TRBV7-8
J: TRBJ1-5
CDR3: CASSLTLDSNQPQHF
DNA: TGTGCCAGCAGCTTAACTTTAGACAGCAATCAGCCCCAGCATTTT

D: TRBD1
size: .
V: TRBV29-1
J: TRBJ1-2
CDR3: CSVEGTGVGYGYTF
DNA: TGCAGCGTTGAAGGGACAGGGGTGGGCTATGGCTACACCTTC

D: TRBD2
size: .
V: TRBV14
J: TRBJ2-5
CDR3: CASSHLAELLETQYF
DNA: TGTGCCAGCAGCCATCTAGCGGAGCTCTTAGAGACCCAGTACTTC

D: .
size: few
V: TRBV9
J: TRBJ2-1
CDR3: CASSVDPEGGEQFF
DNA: TGTGCCAGCAGCGTAGACCCCGAGGGCGGTGAGCAGTTCTTC

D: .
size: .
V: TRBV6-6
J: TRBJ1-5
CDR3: CASTKEYNQPQHF
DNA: TGTGCCAGCACGAAGGAGTACAATCAGCCCCAGCATTTT

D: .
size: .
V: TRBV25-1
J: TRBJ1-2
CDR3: CASSESGRGPANYGYTF
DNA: TGTGCCAGCAGTGAATCGGGCAGGGGCCCCGCTAACTATGGCTACACCTTC

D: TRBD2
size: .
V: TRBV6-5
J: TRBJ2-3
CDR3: CASLASAGVGTDTQYF
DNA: TGTGCCAGCCTTGCTTCGGCGGGAGTCGGCACAGATACGCAGTATTTT

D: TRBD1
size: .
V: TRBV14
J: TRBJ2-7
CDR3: CASSQGSTHRGSYEQYF
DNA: TGTGCCAGCAGCCAAGGGTCAACTCACAGGGGTTCCTACGAGCAGTACTTC

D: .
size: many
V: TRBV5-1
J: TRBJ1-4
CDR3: CASSLLGQPVEKLFF
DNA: TGCGCCAGCAGCTTGCTTGGACAGCCAGTTGAAAAACTGTTTTTT

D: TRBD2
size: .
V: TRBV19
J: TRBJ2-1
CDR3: CASRLAGGPDEQFF
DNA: TGTGCCAGTAGGCTAGCGGGGGGGCCAGATGAGCAGTTCTTC

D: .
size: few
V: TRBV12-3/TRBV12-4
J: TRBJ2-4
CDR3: CASSLASGSKGKNIQYF
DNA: TGTGCCAGCAGTTTAGCCTCAGGCTCAAAGGGCAAAAACATTCAGTACTTC

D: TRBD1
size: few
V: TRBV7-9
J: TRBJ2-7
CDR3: CASSSRDRVREQYF
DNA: TGTGCCAGCAGCTCCCGGGACAGGGTGAGGGAGCAGTACTTC

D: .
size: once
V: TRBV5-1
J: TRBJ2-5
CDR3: CASSLRQRETQYF
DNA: TGCGCCAGCAGCTTAAGACAGCGGGAGACCCAGTACTTC

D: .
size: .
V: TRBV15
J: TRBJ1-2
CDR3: CATSRVRGQSSYGYTF
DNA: TGTGCCACCAGCAGAGTCCGCGGACAGTCGAGCTATGGCTACACCTTC

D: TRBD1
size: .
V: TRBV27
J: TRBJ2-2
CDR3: CASRGDSYTGELFF
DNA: TGTGCCAGCAGAGGGGACAGCTACACCGGGGAGCTGTTTTTT

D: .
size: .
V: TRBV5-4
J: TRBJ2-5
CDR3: CASRFNREETQYF
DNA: TGTGCCAGCAGGTTTAACAGGGAGGAGACCCAGTACTTC

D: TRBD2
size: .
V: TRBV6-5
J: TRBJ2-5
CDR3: CASSYSGGGAGETQYF
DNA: TGTGCCAGCAGTTACTCTGGCGGGGGGGCGGGAGAGACCCAGTACTTC

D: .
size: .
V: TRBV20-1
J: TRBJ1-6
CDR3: CSATQTGLDSPLHF
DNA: TGCAGTGCTACACAGACAGGCCTCGATTCACCCCTCCACTTT

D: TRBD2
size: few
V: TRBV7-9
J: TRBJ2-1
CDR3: CASSLALAGGPSSYNEQFF
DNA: TGTGCCAGCAGCTTAGCCCTAGCGGGAGGACCGAGCTCCTACAATGAGCAGTTCTTC

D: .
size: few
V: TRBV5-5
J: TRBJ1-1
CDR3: CASSTEAFF
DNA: TGTGCCAGCAGCACTGAAGCTTTCTTT

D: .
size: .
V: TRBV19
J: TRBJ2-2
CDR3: CASSREGTLNTGELFF
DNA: TGTGCCAGTAGTAGAGAGGGGACCCTTAACACCGGGGAGCTGTTTTTT

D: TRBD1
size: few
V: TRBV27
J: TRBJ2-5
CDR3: CASSTGGWETQYF
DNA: TGTGCCAGCAGCACAGGGGGCTGGGAGACCCAGTACTTC

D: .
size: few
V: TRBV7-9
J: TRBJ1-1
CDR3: CASSLGGQNTEAFF
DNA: TGTGCCAGCAGCTTGGGGGGCCAGAACACTGAAGCTTTCTTT

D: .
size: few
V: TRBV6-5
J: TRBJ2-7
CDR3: CASSYFGWDEQYF
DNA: TGTGCCAGCAGCTACTTTGGCTGGGACGAGCAGTACTTC

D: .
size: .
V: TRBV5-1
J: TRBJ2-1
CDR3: CASSFVEGSNEQFF
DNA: TGCGCCAGCAGCTTTGTCGAGGGGAGTAATGAGCAGTTCTTC

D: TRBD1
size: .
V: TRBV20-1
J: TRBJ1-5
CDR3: CSASLGTAYSNQPQHF
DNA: TGCAGTGCCTCGTTAGGGACAGCTTATAGCAATCAGCCCCAGCATTTT

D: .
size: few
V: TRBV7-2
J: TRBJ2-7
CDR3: CASSFSNGAGFYF
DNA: TGTGCCAGCAGCTTTTCTAACGGGGCAGGGTTCTACTTC

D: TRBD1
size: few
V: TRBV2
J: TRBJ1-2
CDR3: CASPTGGLYGYTF
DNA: TGTGCCAGTCCGACAGGGGGCCTCTATGGCTACACCTTC

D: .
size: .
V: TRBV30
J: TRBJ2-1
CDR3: CAWSVLGSYNEQFF
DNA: TGTGCCTGGAGTGTACTGGGCAGCTACAATGAGCAGTTCTTC

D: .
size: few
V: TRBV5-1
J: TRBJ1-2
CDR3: CASSFGNLDGWDGYTF
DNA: TGCGCCAGCAGCTTTGGAAATCTCGACGGGTGGGATGGCTACACCTTC

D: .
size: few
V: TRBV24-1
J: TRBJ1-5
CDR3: CATSRNELQPQHF
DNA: TGTGCCACCAGTCGGAACGAGCTTCAGCCCCAGCATTTT

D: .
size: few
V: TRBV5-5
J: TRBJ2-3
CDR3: CASSFLGPSTDTQYF
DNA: TGTGCCAGCAGCTTTCTAGGCCCTAGCACAGATACGCAGTATTTT

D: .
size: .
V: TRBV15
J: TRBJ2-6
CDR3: CATSKDRYGANVLTF
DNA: TGTGCCACCAGCAAAGATCGGTATGGGGCCAACGTCCTGACTTTC

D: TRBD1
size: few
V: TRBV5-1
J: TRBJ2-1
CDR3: CASSLQGDVFF
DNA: TGCGCCAGCAGCTTACAGGGGGATGTCTTCTTC